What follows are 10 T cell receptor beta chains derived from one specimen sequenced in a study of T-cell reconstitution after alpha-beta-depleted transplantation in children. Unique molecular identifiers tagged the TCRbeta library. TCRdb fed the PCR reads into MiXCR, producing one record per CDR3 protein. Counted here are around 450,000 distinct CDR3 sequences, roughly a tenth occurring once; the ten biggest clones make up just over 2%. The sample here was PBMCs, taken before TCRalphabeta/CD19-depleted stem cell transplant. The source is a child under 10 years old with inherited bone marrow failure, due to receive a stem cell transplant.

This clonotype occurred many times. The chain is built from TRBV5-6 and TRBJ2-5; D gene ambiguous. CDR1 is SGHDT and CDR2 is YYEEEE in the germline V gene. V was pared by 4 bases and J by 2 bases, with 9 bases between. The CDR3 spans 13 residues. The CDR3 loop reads CASSLRAQETQYF. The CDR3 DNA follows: TGTGCCAGCAGCCTCCGGGCTCAAGAGACCCAGTACTTC.

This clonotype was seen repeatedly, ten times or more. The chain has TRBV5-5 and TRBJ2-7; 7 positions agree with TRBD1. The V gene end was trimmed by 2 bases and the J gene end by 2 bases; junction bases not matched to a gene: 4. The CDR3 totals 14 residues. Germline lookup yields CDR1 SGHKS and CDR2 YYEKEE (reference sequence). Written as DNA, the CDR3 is TGTGCCAGCAGCTTCTGGACAGGTCCCTACGAGCAGTACTTC. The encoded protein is CASSFWTGPYEQYF.

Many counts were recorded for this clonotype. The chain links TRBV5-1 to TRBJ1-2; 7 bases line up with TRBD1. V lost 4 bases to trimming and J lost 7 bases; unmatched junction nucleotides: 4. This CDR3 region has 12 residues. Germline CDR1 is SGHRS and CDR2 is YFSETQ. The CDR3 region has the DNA TGCGCCAGCAGCAGGGACAGCCGTGGCTACACCTTC. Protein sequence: CASSRDSRGYTF. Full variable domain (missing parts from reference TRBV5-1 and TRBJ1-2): KAGVTQTPRYLIKTRGQQVTLSCSPISGHRSVSWYQQTPGQGLQFLFEYFSETQRNKGNFPGRFSGRQFSNSRSEMNVSTLELGDSALYLCASSRDSRGYTFGSGTRLTVV.

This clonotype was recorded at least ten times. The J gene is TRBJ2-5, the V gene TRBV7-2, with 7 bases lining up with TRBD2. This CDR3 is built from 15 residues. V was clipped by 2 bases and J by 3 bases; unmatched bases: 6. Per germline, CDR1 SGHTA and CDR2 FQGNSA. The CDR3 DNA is TGTGCCAGCAGCTTAATCGTGGCGGGAGAAGAGACCCAGTACTTC. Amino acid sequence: CASSLIVAGEETQYF.

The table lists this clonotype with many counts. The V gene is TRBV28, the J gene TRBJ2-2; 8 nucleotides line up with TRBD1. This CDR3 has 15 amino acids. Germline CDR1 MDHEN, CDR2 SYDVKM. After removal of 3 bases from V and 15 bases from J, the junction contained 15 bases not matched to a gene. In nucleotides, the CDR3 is TGTGCCAGCAGTTTTCTCCCAGGGGGCGTCAGGGGGGTGTTTTTT. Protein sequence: CASSFLPGGVRGVFF. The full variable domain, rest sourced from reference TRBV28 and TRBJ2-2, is DVKVTQSSRYLVKRTGEKVFLECVQDMDHENMFWYRQDPGLGLRLIYFSYDVKMKEKGDIPEGYSVSREKKERFSLILESASTNQTSMYLCASSFLPGGVRGVFFGEGSRLTVL.

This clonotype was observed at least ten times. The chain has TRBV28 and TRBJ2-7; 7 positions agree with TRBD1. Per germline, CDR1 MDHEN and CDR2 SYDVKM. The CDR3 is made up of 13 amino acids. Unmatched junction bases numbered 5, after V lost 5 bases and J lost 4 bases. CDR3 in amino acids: CASSLTGEYEQYF. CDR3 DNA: TGTGCCAGCAGTCTAACAGGGGAATACGAGCAGTACTTC.

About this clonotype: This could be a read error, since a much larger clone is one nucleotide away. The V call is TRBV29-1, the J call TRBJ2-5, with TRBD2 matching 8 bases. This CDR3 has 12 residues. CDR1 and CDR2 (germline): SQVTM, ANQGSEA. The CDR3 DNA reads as TGCGGCGGTGCGGGGGGCGGAGAGACCCAGTACTTC. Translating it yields CGGAGGGETQYF.

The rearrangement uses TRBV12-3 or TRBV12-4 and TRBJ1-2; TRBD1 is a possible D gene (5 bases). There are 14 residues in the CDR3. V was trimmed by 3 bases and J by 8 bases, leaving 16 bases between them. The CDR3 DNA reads TGTGCCAGCAGTTTCGATCTGGGGGGTCGGGGCTACACCTTC. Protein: CASSFDLGGRGYTF.

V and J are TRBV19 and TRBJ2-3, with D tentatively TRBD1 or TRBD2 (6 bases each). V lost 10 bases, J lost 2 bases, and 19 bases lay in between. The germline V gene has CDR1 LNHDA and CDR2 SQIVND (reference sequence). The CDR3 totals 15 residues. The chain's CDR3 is CATPRRGHLTDTQYF. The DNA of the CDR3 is TGTGCCACCCCGCGGAGGGGACACCTCACAGATACGCAGTATTTT. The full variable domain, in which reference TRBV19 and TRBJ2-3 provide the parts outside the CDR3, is DGGITQSPKYLFRKEGQNVTLSCEQNLNHDAMYWYRQDPGQGLRLIYYSQIVNDFQKGDIAEGYSVSREKKESFPLTVTSAQKNPTAFYLCATPRRGHLTDTQYFGPGTRLTVL.

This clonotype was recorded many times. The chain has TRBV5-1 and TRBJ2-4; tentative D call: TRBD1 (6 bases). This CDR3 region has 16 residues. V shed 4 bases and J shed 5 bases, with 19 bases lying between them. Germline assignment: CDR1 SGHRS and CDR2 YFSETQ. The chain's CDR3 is CASSPDRGRGENIQYF. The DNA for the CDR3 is TGCGCCAGCAGCCCCGACCGGGGCAGGGGCGAAAACATTCAGTACTTC.